The present entry profiles one TCR beta chain with its context. Its antigen remains unknown. Assay used: immunoSEQ multiplex PCR; TCRdb lists only in-frame clones, some missing. The sample includes 75,000 to 90,000 clones, 82% of them seen just once. These data originate in a study of PD-L1 blockade in urothelial cancer. Study as a whole: Patients arrived having already received 0 to 3 prior chemotherapy regimens.

Study outcomes and limitations: TCR clonality was measured in pretreatment peripheral blood. Clonality below the median predicted better survival.

The CDR3 consists of 17 residues. Losses at the gene ends were 5 bases for V and 5 bases for J; bases not matched to a gene: 14. Germline loops: CDR1 SGHDT, CDR2 YYEEEE. The gene calls are TRBV5-6 and TRBJ2-1; 9 bases are a match to TRBD1. Sequencing used PBMCs, obtained around atezolizumab (anti-PD-L1) treatment. This TCR was sampled from a man aged 70-80 years with urothelial cancer. In DNA form, the CDR3 reads TGTGCCAGCAGTCGACCGCTTGGGACAGGGCCTAACAATGAGCAGTTCTTC. Its protein product is CASSRPLGTGPNNEQFF.